These 20 T cell receptor beta chains originate from one sample sequenced in a study of vaccination and CD4 T cells after COVID-19. Treatment denoted: roughly 10-day PBMC culture with coronavirus spike peptide pools or control peptides (ViraFEST assay). Antigen specificity for these receptors is unknown. Researchers used the Oncomine TCR Beta short-read assay to sequence DNA from cultured CD4+ T cells. MiXCR, run by TCRdb on the PCR reads, gives a single entry per CDR3 protein. The sample yields 20,000 to 25,000 distinct CDR3 sequences, approximately 59% seen once. Sequences were derived from CD4+ T cells from blood, cultured in vitro, sampled before SARS-CoV-2 vaccination. The receptors were gathered from a human donor who received a COVID-19 vaccine.

The V and J genes are TRBV19 and TRBJ2-7, with TRBD1 identical over 7 bases. Germline values: CDR1 LNHDA, CDR2 SQIVND (reference sequence). Trimming cost V 6 bases and J 2 bases; bases outside gene matches: 16. CDR3 length: 17 amino acids. The DNA of the CDR3 is TGTGCCAGTAGGGCCCGATTAGGGACAGTCAGTACCTACGAGCAGTACTTC. It yields the protein CASRARLGTVSTYEQYF.

The chain employs TRBV4-2 and TRBJ1-1; D remains ambiguous. Deletions cut 2 bases from V and 2 bases from J, with 21 bases between. Looked up from germline, CDR1 is LGHNA and CDR2 is YNFKEQ. The CDR3 has 18 residues. In DNA form, the CDR3 reads TGTGCCAGCAGCCAACACCTCAACTCCGACCTCATCAACACTGAAGCTTTCTTT. It translates to CASSQHLNSDLINTEAFF.

J is TRBJ1-5 and V is TRBV20-1; 9 nucleotides line up with TRBD1. Germline trimming cut 5 bases from V and 8 bases from J; bases unmatched to any gene: 7. The CDR3 loop spans 13 amino acids. Per the germline V gene, CDR1 is DFQATT and CDR2 is SNEGSKA (reference sequence). The CDR3 reads CSAGRDRDEPQHF. Written as DNA, the CDR3 is TGCAGTGCTGGCCGGGACAGGGATGAGCCCCAGCATTTT.

This clonotype was detected once. The rearrangement joins TRBV6-1 to TRBJ2-1, with 8 bases fitting TRBD2. CDR1 and CDR2 (germline): MNHNS, SASEGT. With 7 bases clipped from V and 4 bases from J, the junction kept 9 bases outside the gene matches. The CDR3 totals 15 residues. The CDR3 coding sequence is TGTGCCAGCAAAGGTCGGGGGGGGGAGTACAATGAGCAGTTCTTC. It is translated as CASKGRGGEYNEQFF.

J is TRBJ2-3 and V is TRBV25-1; 8 nucleotides align to TRBD1. CDR3 length equals 14 residues. J lost 1 base, V lost 6 bases, and 3 bases had no gene match. Germline V lookup: CDR1 MGHDK, CDR2 SYGVNS. This CDR3 reads CASRGQGRTDTQYF. DNA for the CDR3: TGTGCCAGCAGAGGACAGGGACGCACAGATACGCAGTATTTT.

This clonotype was seen once. The chain recombines TRBV7-9 with TRBJ1-2; a possible D gene is TRBD1 (6 bases). This CDR3 has 14 amino acids. In germline, CDR1 is SEHNR, CDR2 FQNEAQ (reference sequence). V was pared by 5 bases and J by 0 bases, with 10 bases between. The DNA for the CDR3 is TGTGCCAGCAGCCCAGGGGAAGCTAACTATGGCTACACCTTC. Translation gives CASSPGEANYGYTF.

This chain links TRBV5-6 with TRBJ2-5; 9 bases are a match to TRBD2. This CDR3 region has 16 residues. Germline V gene lookup returns CDR1 SGHDT and CDR2 YYEEEE. With V trimmed by 5 bases and J by 5 bases, 13 bases remained unmatched. The CDR3 bases are TGTGCCAGCAGGTCGGGTCGCGGGGGGGCAGGGGAGACCCAGTACTTC. This translates into CASRSGRGGAGETQYF.

This clonotype was recorded a few times. The rearrangement joins TRBV7-9 to TRBJ2-3; 8 nucleotides align to TRBD2. The CDR3 has 17 residues. From germline, CDR1 is SEHNR and CDR2 FQNEAQ (reference sequence). V trimming: 1 base; J trimming: 2 bases; junction bases outside the gene matches: 8. CDR3 sequence reads: CASSLVAGGGVTDTQYF. The CDR3 DNA follows: TGTGCCAGCAGCTTAGTAGCCGGGGGGGGCGTCACAGATACGCAGTATTTT.

The chain is built from TRBV7-9 and TRBJ2-3; the D call may be TRBD1 or TRBD2 (7 bases each). V was cut by 0 bases and J by 4 bases, with 17 bases left in between. CDR1 and CDR2 from the germline V gene are SEHNR and FQNEAQ (reference sequence). CDR3 length: 17 residues. The CDR3 sequence is CASSLAQGGVLADTQYF. In DNA form, the CDR3 reads TGTGCCAGCAGCTTAGCGCAGGGGGGGGTACTCGCAGATACGCAGTATTTT. Supplemented by reference TRBV7-9 and TRBJ2-3, the full variable domain reads DTGVSQNPRHKITKRGQNVTFRCDPISEHNRLYWYRQTLGQGPEFLTYFQNEAQLEKSRLLSDRFSAERPKGSFSTLEIQRTEQGDSAMYLCASSLAQGGVLADTQYFGPGTRLTVL.

Only one count was recorded for this clonotype. The genes are TRBV6-5 and TRBJ2-5; 8 positions match TRBD2. The V gene end was trimmed by 6 bases and the J gene end by 1 base; junction bases not matched to a gene: 4. The CDR3 consists of 14 residues. Germline assignment: CDR1 MNHEY and CDR2 SVGAGI. CDR3 coding DNA: TGTGCCAGCAGCTTACTAGCGGCCCAAGAGACCCAGTACTTC. This sequence encodes CASSLLAAQETQYF.

The V gene is TRBV20-1, the J gene TRBJ2-1; D gene ambiguous. Germline CDR1 and CDR2: DFQATT and SNEGSKA (reference sequence). The V and J ends lost 6 bases and 3 bases respectively, with 6 bases between them. The CDR3 covers 11 residues. The CDR3 sequence: CSARLYNEQFF. Written as DNA, the CDR3 is TGCAGTGCGAGACTCTACAATGAGCAGTTCTTC.

The V call is TRBV5-1, the J call TRBJ1-1; 10 bases are a match to TRBD1. V was clipped by 3 bases and J by 6 bases; unmatched bases: 14. The CDR3 runs 17 residues. Germline CDR1 and CDR2: SGHRS and YFSETQ. CDR3 DNA sequence: TGCGCCAGCAGCTACCGACAGGGGGCGCCCGGGGAGGCTGAAGCTTTCTTT. This translates into CASSYRQGAPGEAEAFF.

The genes are TRBV7-9 and TRBJ1-2; D is ambiguous. CDR3 length: 13 amino acids. Per germline, CDR1 SEHNR and CDR2 FQNEAQ (reference sequence). V dropped 1 base and J dropped 1 base, with 4 bases sitting between them. CDR3 residues: CASSLVINYGYTF. The CDR3 nucleotides are TGTGCCAGCAGCTTAGTCATTAACTATGGCTACACCTTC. Combining the CDR3 with reference TRBV7-9 and TRBJ1-2 gives the whole variable domain DTGVSQNPRHKITKRGQNVTFRCDPISEHNRLYWYRQTLGQGPEFLTYFQNEAQLEKSRLLSDRFSAERPKGSFSTLEIQRTEQGDSAMYLCASSLVINYGYTFGSGTRLTVV.

J is TRBJ1-2 and V is TRBV12-3 or TRBV12-4, with TRBD1 matching over 7 bases. Trimming took 5 bases from V and 3 from J; bases not matched to a gene: 9. The CDR3 is made up of 15 amino acids. The CDR3 sequence is CASSRGAGGDYGYTF. In nucleotides, the CDR3 is TGTGCCAGCAGTAGAGGCGCAGGGGGGGACTATGGCTACACCTTC.

This clonotype was seen only once. V is TRBV14 and J is TRBJ2-5; no firm D call. The CDR3 sequence is 14 residues long. From germline, CDR1 is SGHDN and CDR2 FVKESK. The V gene lost 3 bases and the J gene lost 3 bases, with 11 bases spanning the gap. The DNA for the CDR3 is TGTGCCAGCAGCCACCGGATACTTAAAGAGACCCAGTACTTC. It yields the protein CASSHRILKETQYF. The entire variable domain, with the rest obtained from reference TRBV14 and TRBJ2-5, is as follows: EAGVTQFPSHSVIEKGQTVTLRCDPISGHDNLYWYRRVMGKEIKFLLHFVKESKQDESGMPNNRFLAERTGGTYSTLKVQPAELEDSGVYFCASSHRILKETQYFGPGTRLLVL.

This clonotype came up a few times. The chain couples TRBV7-6 to TRBJ2-7; no clear D gene. V was clipped by 11 bases and J by 5 bases, with 13 bases between them. Germline CDR1 reads SGHVS; CDR2 reads FNYEAQ. This CDR3 has 11 residues. CDR3 amino acids: CASTKGHEQYF. The CDR3 bases are TGTGCCTCAACAAAGGGCCACGAGCAGTACTTC.

The chain has TRBV12-3 or TRBV12-4 and TRBJ2-3; the match to TRBD1 covers 7 bases. J lost 3 bases, V lost 4 bases, and 10 bases had no gene match. The CDR3 loop spans 16 amino acids. The CDR3 DNA sequence: TGTGCCAGCAGTTCACGAAAGGGGGCCGGAACAGATACGCAGTATTTT. This sequence encodes CASSSRKGAGTDTQYF.

This chain joins TRBV12-3 or TRBV12-4 and TRBJ1-4, with 9 bases identical to TRBD1. The CDR3 has 14 residues. Trimming took 6 bases from V and 7 from J; bases not matched to a gene: 6. This chain's CDR3 is CASSSDRGSEKLFF. CDR3 nucleotide sequence: TGTGCCAGCAGCTCGGACAGGGGATCTGAAAAACTGTTTTTT.

This clonotype was detected only once. V usage is TRBV7-2 and J usage is TRBJ1-5; D possibly corresponds to TRBD1 (6 bases). Trimming stripped 3 bases from V and 7 bases from J, with 16 bases between. The CDR3 has 15 residues. Germline lookup yields CDR1 SGHTA and CDR2 FQGNSA. As DNA, the CDR3 is TGTGCCAGCAGCTTTAAATCCGGGGGCGACCAGCCCCAGCATTTT. Its translation: CASSFKSGGDQPQHF.

This chain connects TRBV2 to TRBJ1-1; possibly TRBD1 for D (5 bases). Germline lookup yields CDR1 SNHLY and CDR2 FYNNEI. The CDR3 sequence is 12 residues long. V shed 8 bases and J shed 6 bases, with 13 bases lying between them. The CDR3 DNA reads TGTGCCAGCGGGACGGGGGACCCTGAAGCTTTCTTT. Its protein product is CASGTGDPEAFF.